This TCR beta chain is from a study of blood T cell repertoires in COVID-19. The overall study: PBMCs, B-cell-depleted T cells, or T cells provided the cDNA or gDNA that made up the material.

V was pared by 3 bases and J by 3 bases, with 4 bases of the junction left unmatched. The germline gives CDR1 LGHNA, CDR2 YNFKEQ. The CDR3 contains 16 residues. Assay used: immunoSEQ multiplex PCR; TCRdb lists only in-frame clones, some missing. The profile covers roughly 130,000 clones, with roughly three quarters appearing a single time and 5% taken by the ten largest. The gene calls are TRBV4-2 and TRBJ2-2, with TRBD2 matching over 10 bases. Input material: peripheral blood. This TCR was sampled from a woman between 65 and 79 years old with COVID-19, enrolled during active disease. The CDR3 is CASSQQRGGDTGELFF. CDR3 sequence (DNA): TGTGCCAGCAGCCAGCAGCGGGGGGGCGACACCGGGGAGCTGTTTTTT.